This note documents a single T cell receptor beta chain sequence. With 3 bases removed from V and 7 bases from J, the gap between germline ends came to 13 bases. The CDR3 is 13 amino acids. Per germline, CDR1 MNHNS and CDR2 SASEGT. The sample belongs to a study of T cell changes during pregnancy in multiple sclerosis. The protocol was immunoSEQ multiplex PCR, while the TCRdb copy is restricted to in-frame clones and leaves out a portion. The sample contains about 56,000 clones, 75% to 95% of which appear only once. This receptor was taken from a female donor in good health, enrolled as a control in a pregnancy study. The source was peripheral blood, collected in the first trimester of pregnancy. The V call is TRBV6-1, the J call TRBJ2-7, with D possibly matching TRBD2 (5 bases). As DNA, the CDR3 is TGTGCCAGCAGTGATAACGGTAGGAGGGAGCAGTACTTC. Its protein is CASSDNGRREQYF.